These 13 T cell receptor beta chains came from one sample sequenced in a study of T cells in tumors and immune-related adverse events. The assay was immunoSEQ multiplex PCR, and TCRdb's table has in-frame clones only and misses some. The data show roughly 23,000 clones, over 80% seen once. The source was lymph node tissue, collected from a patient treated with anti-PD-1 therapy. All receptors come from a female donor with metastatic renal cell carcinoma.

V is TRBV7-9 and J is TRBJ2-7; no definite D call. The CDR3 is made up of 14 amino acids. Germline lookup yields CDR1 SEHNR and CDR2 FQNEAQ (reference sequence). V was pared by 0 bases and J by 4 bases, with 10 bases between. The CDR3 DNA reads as TGTGCCAGCAGCTTAGCCCAGGATCTGTACGAGCAGTACTTC. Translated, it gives CASSLAQDLYEQYF.

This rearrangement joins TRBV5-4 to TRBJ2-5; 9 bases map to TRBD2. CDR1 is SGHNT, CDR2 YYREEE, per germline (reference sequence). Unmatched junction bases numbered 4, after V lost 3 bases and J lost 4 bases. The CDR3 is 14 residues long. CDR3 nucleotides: TGTGCCAGCAGCTCGGAACTAGCGGGAGAGACCCAGTACTTC. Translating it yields CASSSELAGETQYF.

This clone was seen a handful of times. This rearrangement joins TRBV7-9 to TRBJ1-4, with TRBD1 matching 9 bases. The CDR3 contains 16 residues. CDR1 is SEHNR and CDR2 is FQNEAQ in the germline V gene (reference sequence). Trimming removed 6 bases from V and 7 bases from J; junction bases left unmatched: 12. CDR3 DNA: TGTGCCAGCAGTTCCGGGACAGGGTTTCGCGGTGAAAAACTGTTTTTT. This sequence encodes CASSSGTGFRGEKLFF.

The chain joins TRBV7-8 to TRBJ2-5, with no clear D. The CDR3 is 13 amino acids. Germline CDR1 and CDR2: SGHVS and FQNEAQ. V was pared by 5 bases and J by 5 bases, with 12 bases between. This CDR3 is CASSPGQRETQYF. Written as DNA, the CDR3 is TGTGCCAGCAGCCCCGGTCAGAGGGAGACCCAGTACTTC.

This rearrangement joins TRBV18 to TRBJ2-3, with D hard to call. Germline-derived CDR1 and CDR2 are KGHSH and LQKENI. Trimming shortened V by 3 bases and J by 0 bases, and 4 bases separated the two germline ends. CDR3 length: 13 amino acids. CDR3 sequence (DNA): TGTGCCAGCTCACCTGACAGCACAGATACGCAGTATTTT. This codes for CASSPDSTDTQYF.

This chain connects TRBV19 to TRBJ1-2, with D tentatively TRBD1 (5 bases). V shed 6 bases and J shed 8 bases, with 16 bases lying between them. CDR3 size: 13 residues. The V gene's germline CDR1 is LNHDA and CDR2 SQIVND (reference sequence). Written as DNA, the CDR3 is TGTGCCAGTAGAACACAGGAGGTGGTCGGCTACACCTTC. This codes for CASRTQEVVGYTF.

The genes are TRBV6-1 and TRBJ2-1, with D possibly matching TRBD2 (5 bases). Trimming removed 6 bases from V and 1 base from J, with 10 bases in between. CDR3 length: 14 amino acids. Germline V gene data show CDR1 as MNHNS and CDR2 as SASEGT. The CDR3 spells CASSPRGSYNEQFF. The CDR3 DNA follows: TGTGCCAGCAGCCCCCGGGGATCCTACAATGAGCAGTTCTTC.

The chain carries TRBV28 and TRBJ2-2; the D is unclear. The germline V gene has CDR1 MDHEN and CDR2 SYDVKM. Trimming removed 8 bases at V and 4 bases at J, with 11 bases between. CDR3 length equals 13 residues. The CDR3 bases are TGTGCCAGCCGGCAGGCTAGCACCGGGGAGCTGTTTTTT. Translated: CASRQASTGELFF.

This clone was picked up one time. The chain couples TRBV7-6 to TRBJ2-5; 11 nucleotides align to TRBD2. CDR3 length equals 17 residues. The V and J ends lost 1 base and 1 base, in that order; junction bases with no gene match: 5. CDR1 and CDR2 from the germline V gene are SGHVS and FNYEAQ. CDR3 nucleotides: TGTGCCAGCAGCTTAGGAACTAGCGGGAGAGTCCAAGAGACCCAGTACTTC. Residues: CASSLGTSGRVQETQYF. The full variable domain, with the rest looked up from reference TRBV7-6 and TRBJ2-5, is GAGVSQSPRYKVTKRGQDVALRCDPISGHVSLYWYRQALGQGPEFLTYFNYEAQQDKSGLPNDRFSAERPEGSISTLTIQRTEQRDSAMYRCASSLGTSGRVQETQYFGPGTRLLVL.

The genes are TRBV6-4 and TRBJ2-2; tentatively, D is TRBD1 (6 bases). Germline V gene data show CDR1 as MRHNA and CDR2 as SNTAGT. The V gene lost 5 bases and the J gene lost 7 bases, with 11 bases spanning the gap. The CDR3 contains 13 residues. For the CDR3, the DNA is TGTGCCAGCAGTCGAAACAGGGACGGGGAGCTGTTTTTT. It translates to CASSRNRDGELFF.

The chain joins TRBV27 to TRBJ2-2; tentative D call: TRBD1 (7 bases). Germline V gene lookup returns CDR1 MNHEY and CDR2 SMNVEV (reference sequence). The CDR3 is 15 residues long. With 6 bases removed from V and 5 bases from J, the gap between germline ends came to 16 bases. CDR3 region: CASRRQGGGTGELFF. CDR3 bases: TGTGCCAGCAGAAGACAGGGAGGCGGGACCGGGGAGCTGTTTTTT.

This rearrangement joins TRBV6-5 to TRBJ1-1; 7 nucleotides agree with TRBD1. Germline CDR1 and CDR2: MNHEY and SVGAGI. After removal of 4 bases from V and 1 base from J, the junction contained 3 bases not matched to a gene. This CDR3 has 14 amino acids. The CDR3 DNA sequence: TGTGCCAGCAGTTCGTGGACAGGGAACACTGAAGCTTTCTTT. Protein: CASSSWTGNTEAFF.

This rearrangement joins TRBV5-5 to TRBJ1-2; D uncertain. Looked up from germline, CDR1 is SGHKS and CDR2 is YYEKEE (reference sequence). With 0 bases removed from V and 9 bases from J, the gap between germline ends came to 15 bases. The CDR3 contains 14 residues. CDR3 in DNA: TGTGCCAGCAGCTTGGAGGCCCCAAGTGAGAGCTACACCTTC. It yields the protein CASSLEAPSESYTF.